This T cell receptor beta chain was identified during a study of CD8 T cells in ankylosing spondylitis. General study points: What seemed typical of ankylosing spondylitis blood was a TCR beta motif built from about 8 highly homologous variants. Those disease-linked clones were CD8+; they were also relatively rare in peripheral blood. Reportedly, significant enrichment of disease-linked clones occurred in matched ankylosing spondylitis synovial fluid.

Libraries of TCR beta came from quantitative 5'-RACE with molecular barcodes. TCRdb analysed the 5' RACE reads with MiXCR anew, one entry per CDR3 protein. The table shows about 140,000 distinct CDR3 sequences, with 7% to 8% occurring only once. This clonotype has a count of ten or more. Its antigen is currently unknown. The TCR sequence derives from a female donor with ankylosing spondylitis or in good health (not recorded which). Material for sequencing was blood, either unsorted or a sorted T cell fraction (not recorded which).

CDR3 residues: CASRTQEGPDTQYF. The CDR3 DNA reads TGCGCCAGCAGAACCCAAGAGGGACCAGATACGCAGTATTTT. V usage is TRBV5-1 and J usage is TRBJ2-3; either TRBD1 or TRBD2 may supply D (5 bases each). The CDR3 sequence is 14 residues long. The V end was cut by 5 bases, the J end by 4 bases, with 14 bases between. CDR1 is SGHRS, CDR2 YFSETQ, per germline.